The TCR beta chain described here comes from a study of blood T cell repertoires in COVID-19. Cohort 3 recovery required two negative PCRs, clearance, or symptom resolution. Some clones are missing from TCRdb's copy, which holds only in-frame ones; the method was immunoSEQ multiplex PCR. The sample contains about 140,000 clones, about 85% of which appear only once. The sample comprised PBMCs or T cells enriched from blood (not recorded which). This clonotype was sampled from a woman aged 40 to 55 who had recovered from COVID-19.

CDR3 loop: CASSESLGPNNEQFF. CDR3 sequence (DNA): TGCGCCAGCAGTGAGTCCTTGGGCCCCAACAATGAGCAGTTCTTC. The rearrangement joins TRBV10-1 to TRBJ2-1; no definite D call. V gave up 0 bases and J gave up 5 bases, with 11 bases separating them. CDR1 and CDR2 from the germline V gene are WNHNN and SYGVQD (reference sequence). CDR3 length: 15 amino acids.